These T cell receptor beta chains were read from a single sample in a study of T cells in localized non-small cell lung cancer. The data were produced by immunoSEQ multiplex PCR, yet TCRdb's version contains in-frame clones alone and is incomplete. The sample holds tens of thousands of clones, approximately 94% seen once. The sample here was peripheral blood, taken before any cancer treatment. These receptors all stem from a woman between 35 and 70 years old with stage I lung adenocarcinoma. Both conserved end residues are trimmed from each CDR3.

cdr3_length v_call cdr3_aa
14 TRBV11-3 ASSRRRIANTGELF
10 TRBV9 ASSLPGGEQY
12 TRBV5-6 ASSLTGPTRGQY
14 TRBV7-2 ASSPPVRGGRDEQF
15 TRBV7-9 ASSFFPGLAGGYEQY
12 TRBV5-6 ASRRTGRWAEAF
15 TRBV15 ATSRAGGGRNTGELF
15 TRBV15 ATSREGYNSANYGYT
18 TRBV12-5 ASGLPQPYPDGRGTGELF
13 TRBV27 ASSLNQGGDQPQH
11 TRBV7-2 ASSPVQRGEQF
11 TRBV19 ASREGRENTIY
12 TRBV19 ATSDRGQGEKLF
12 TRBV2 ASHRDLGNQPQH
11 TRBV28 ASKLGTDYGYT